The subject of this entry is one T cell receptor beta chain. Its antigen is unknown. Germline V gene data show CDR1 as MNHEY and CDR2 as SVGAGI. With V trimmed by 6 bases and J by 4 bases, 8 bases remained unmatched. There are 15 residues in the CDR3. This sample was taken from a study of cytomegalovirus exposure and HLA in healthy donors. Study results and caveats: Some TCR beta chains (164 of them) were listed as cytomegalovirus-associated. Reports showed the classifier diagnosing cytomegalovirus status with high specificity and sensitivity.

The donors were members of the validation cohort, which comprised roughly 130 subjects and was separate from the first cohort of roughly 700 subjects. TCRdb keeps only in-frame clones here, not all; method: immunoSEQ multiplex PCR. The sample has a few hundred thousand clones, roughly 84% seen once. The TCR originated in a woman aged 30 to 39 in good health and CMV-seropositive. J is TRBJ2-3 and V is TRBV6-5, with 9 bases that match TRBD1. The sequenced sample was PBMCs. CDR3 coding DNA: TGTGCCAGCAGAATTTCCGGGACAGGGTCAGATACGCAGTATTTT. Encoded protein: CASRISGTGSDTQYF.